The T cell receptor (beta chain) described here comes from a study of Ad26.COV2.S vaccination and SARS-CoV-2 variants. Across the whole study: Donor allocation was to the COV1001 Ad26.COV2.S trial arm. General study results and limits: Total responses of T cells may have been underestimated by the analyses of TCR breadth and depth. Compared with placebo recipients, vaccine recipients had higher spike-specific TCR breadth.

Points on this clone: No antigen is known for it.

Documented treatment: some 20 received Ad26.COV2.S at low or high dose, single or two shots; 5 received placebo; per-sample allocation not given. At day 63 after the first vaccine or placebo injection, samples were drawn. Sequencing was performed with immunoSEQ multiplex PCR; in TCRdb, only in-frame clones are kept and a portion is missing. The sample holds roughly 450,000 clones, approximately 90% seen once. Specimen: peripheral blood, collected in a trial of Ad26.COV2.S vaccine versus placebo. The source of this sequence is a person aged 18-60 years who received the Ad26.COV2.S COVID-19 vaccine or a placebo.

The CDR3 spells CTSSQDLTRPFSGSNYEQYF. The CDR3 DNA is TGCACCAGCAGCCAAGATCTAACTAGACCCTTCTCGGGATCCAATTACGAGCAGTACTTC. The chain joins TRBV1 to TRBJ2-7; the table names TRBD2, a call not compared with the DNA. TRBV1 is given as a pseudogene. CDR3 length equals 20 residues.